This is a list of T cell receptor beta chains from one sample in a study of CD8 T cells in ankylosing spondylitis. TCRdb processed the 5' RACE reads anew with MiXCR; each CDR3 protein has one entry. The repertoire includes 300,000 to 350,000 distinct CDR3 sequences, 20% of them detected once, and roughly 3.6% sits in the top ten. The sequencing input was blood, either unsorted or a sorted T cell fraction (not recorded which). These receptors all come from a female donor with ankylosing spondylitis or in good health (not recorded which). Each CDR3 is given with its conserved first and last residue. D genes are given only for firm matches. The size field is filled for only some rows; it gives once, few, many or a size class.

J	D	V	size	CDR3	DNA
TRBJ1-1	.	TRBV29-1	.	CSVEEAAGAEAFF	TGCAGCGTTGAAGAGGCGGCCGGGGCTGAAGCTTTCTTT
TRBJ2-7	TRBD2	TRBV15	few	CATSRDGAGVGEQYF	TGTGCCACCAGCAGAGATGGAGCGGGAGTGGGCGAGCAGTACTTC
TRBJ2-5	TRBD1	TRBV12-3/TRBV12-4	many	CASSTTGRVWGETQYF	TGTGCCAGCAGTACGACAGGGAGAGTTTGGGGAGAGACCCAGTACTTC
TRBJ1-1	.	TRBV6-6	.	CASRSGYNTEAFF	TGTGCCAGCCGATCAGGGTATAACACTGAAGCTTTCTTT
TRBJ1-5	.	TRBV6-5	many	CASSSRQGDSNQPQHF	TGTGCCAGCAGTTCTCGACAAGGGGATAGCAATCAGCCCCAGCATTTT
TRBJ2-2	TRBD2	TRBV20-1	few	CSAPRLNSGRRDTGELFF	TGCAGTGCTCCCCGTCTGAATAGCGGGAGGAGGGACACCGGGGAGCTGTTTTTT
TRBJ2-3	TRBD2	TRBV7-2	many	CASSPRTSAATDTQYF	TGTGCCAGCAGCCCGAGGACTAGCGCTGCGACAGATACGCAGTATTTT
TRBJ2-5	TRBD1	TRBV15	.	CATSRPPDRGRWETQYF	TGTGCCACCAGCAGACCCCCCGACAGGGGACGGTGGGAGACCCAGTACTTC
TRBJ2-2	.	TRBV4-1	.	CASSQASRAMAGELFF	TGCGCCAGCAGCCAAGCTTCCAGGGCCATGGCCGGGGAGCTGTTTTTT
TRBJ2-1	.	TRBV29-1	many	CSVDGGWRVNEQFF	TGCAGCGTTGACGGGGGTTGGCGGGTCAATGAGCAGTTCTTC
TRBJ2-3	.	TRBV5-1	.	CASSPHWRDVTDTQYF	TGCGCCAGCAGCCCTCATTGGCGGGATGTAACAGATACGCAGTATTTT
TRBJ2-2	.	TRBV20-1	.	CSAQGWVDTGELFF	TGCAGTGCTCAAGGGTGGGTGGACACCGGGGAGCTGTTTTTT
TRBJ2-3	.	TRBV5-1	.	CASSGGGADTQYF	TGCGCCAGCAGCGGCGGAGGTGCAGATACGCAGTATTTT
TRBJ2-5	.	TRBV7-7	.	CASSLVSGETQYF	TGTGCTAGCAGCTTAGTTAGCGGCGAGACCCAGTACTTC
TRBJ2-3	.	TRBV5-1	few	CASSLGGFDRTDTQYF	TGCGCCAGCAGCTTGGGAGGGTTTGACAGAACAGATACGCAGTATTTT
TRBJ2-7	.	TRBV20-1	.	CSARDARRISYEQYF	TGCAGTGCTAGAGATGCGCGGCGGATCTCCTACGAGCAGTACTTC
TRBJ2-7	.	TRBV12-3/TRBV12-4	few	CASMDGPQSSYEQYF	TGTGCCAGCATGGATGGGCCTCAGAGCTCCTACGAGCAGTACTTC
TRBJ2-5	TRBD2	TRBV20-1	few	CSARGGTQETQYF	TGCAGTGCTAGGGGGGGGACCCAAGAGACCCAGTACTTC
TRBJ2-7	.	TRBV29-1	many	CSVEAGREQYF	TGCAGCGTTGAGGCGGGTCGGGAGCAGTACTTC
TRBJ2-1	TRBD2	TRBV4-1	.	CASSHPQGGRYIYNEQFF	TGCGCCAGCAGCCATCCCCAGGGCGGGAGGTACATTTACAATGAGCAGTTCTTC
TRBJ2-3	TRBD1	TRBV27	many	CASRRGTATDTQYF	TGTGCCAGCAGGCGAGGGACAGCGACAGATACGCAGTATTTT
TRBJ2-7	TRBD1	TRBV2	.	CAGSSPGTGENEQYF	TGTGCCGGCAGTTCCCCCGGGACAGGTGAAAACGAGCAGTACTTC
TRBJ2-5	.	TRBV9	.	CASSPGPTAKETQYF	TGTGCCAGCAGCCCGGGCCCGACAGCCAAAGAGACCCAGTACTTC
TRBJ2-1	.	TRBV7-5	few	CISVSEAPRPGRGFNEQFF	.
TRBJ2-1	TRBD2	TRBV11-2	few	CASSLRSSGRARSSYNEQFF	TGTGCCAGCAGCTTAAGGTCTAGCGGGAGGGCCAGGAGCTCCTACAATGAGCAGTTCTTC
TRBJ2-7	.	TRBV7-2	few	CASSLSEGLYEQYF	TGTGCCAGCAGCTTATCGGAGGGCCTCTACGAGCAGTACTTC
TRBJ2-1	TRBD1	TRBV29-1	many	CSVEEGQGADEQFF	TGCAGCGTTGAAGAGGGACAGGGGGCAGATGAGCAGTTCTTC
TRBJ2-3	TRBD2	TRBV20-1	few	CSARDLSGGSTDTQYF	TGCAGTGCTAGAGATCTTAGCGGGGGTAGCACAGATACGCAGTATTTT
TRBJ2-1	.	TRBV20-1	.	CSAHDRLSYNEQFF	TGCAGTGCCCACGACCGACTTTCCTACAATGAGCAGTTCTTC
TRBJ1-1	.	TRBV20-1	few	CSARDRVLMNTEAFF	TGCAGTGCTAGGGATAGGGTCCTCATGAACACTGAAGCTTTCTTT
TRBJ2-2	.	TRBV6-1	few	CASIRRGGLGAGELFF	TGTGCCAGCATCAGAAGGGGGGGGCTGGGCGCCGGGGAGCTGTTTTTT
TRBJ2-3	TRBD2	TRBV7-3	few	CASSAAGGITDTQYF	TGTGCCAGCAGCGCGGCGGGAGGGATTACAGATACGCAGTATTTT
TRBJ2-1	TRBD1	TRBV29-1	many	CSVVDRGRDEQFF	TGCAGCGTTGTGGACAGGGGACGAGATGAGCAGTTCTTC
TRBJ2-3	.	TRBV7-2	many	CASSVLGTDTQYF	TGTGCCAGCAGCGTATTGGGCACAGATACGCAGTATTTT
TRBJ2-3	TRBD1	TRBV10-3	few	CAIRAGTGYTDTQYF	TGTGCCATCAGGGCCGGGACAGGATACACAGATACGCAGTATTTT
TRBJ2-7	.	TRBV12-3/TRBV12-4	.	CASSPHRGAMEQYF	TGTGCCAGCAGTCCTCATCGAGGGGCGATGGAGCAGTACTTC
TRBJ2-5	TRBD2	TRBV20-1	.	CSAIWALAGGAQETQYF	TGCAGTGCGATCTGGGCACTAGCGGGAGGGGCCCAAGAGACCCAGTACTTC
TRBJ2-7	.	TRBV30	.	CAWSPPEVSYEQYF	TGTGCCTGGAGTCCCCCGGAGGTTTCCTACGAGCAGTACTTC